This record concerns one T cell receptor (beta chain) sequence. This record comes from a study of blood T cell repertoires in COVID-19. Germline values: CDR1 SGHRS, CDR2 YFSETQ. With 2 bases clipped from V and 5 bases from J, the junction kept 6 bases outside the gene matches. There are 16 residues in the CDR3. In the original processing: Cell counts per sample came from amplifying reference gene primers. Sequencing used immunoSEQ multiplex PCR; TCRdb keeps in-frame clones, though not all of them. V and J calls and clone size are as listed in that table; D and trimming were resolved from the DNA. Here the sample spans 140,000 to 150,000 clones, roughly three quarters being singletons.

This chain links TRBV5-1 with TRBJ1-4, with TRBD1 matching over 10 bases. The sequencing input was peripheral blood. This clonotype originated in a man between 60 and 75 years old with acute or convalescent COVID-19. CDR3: CASSFDPGQGNEKLFF. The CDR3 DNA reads TGCGCCAGCAGCTTTGATCCGGGACAGGGGAATGAAAAACTGTTTTTT. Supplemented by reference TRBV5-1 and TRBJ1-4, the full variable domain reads KAGVTQTPRYLIKTRGQQVTLSCSPISGHRSVSWYQQTPGQGLQFLFEYFSETQRNKGNFPGRFSGRQFSNSRSEMNVSTLELGDSALYLCASSFDPGQGNEKLFFGSGTQLSVL.